Sequencing of this TCR beta chain was carried out in a study of blood T cells in healthy people across ages. The study, taken as a whole, reports: Long-lived and aged donors differed, with more naive CD4+ cells and higher diversity in the long-lived.

Sample-barcoded 5' priming and a J-beta primer mix drove a second PCR of about 6 to 12 cycles. TCRdb reprocessed the 5' RACE reads via MiXCR and lists one record per CDR3 protein. The sample lists about 570,000 distinct CDR3 sequences, 27% occurring once. Peripheral blood from each donor was collected in a volume of approximately 9.2 milliliters. This CDR3 contains 16 residues. With V trimmed by 0 bases and J by 2 bases, 1 base remained unmatched. Germline lookup yields CDR1 SGHTA and CDR2 FQGTGA. This clonotype was seen once. Its cognate antigen is unknown. The sequence derives from an older woman in good health. The chain joins TRBV7-3 to TRBJ2-6, with 7 bases matching TRBD1. Sequenced input: blood. The CDR3: CASSLTQGAGANVLTF. CDR3 nucleotide sequence: TGTGCCAGCAGCTTAACCCAGGGGGCTGGGGCCAACGTCCTGACTTTC.